The 19 T cell receptor beta chains below come from one sample, sequenced in a study of beta chain features in type 1 diabetes listed by TCRdb under 2018. The antigens of these receptors remain unknown. Library method: the immunoSEQ multiplex PCR assay. The High Capacity cDNA Reverse Transcription Kit was used to reverse transcribe all of the isolated RNA, meaning that expressed TCRB transcripts were what got sequenced. This is the immuneACCESS table as TCRdb keeps it, with only in-frame sequences that have V and J called. A part of the clones is gone; compared with another copy, unresolved V genes explain less than half, and the rest is unexplained. The sample contains hundreds of thousands of clones, roughly 13% of them found a single time. The ten largest clones capture less than 0.025% of the sample. The investigation overall reported the following: Type 1 diabetes patients showed a moderate but significant shortening of TCRB CDR3 length in all four CD4+ subsets.

Sample: naive CD4+ T cells from blood. The cell subset or site tag for this specimen amounts to: true naive CD4+ T cells. Receptor source: a young man with type 1 diabetes.

This chain joins TRBV5-1 and TRBJ2-7; TRBD1 might be the D (6 bases). The germline gives CDR1 SGHRS, CDR2 YFSETQ. Trimming removed 0 bases from V and 2 bases from J, with 12 bases in between. CDR3 length: 15 residues. The CDR3 region is CASSLADRTAYEQYF. As DNA, the CDR3 is TGCGCCAGCAGCTTGGCCGACAGGACCGCCTACGAGCAGTACTTC.

This clone turned up a few times. The rearrangement links TRBV5-4 to TRBJ2-1; D is ambiguous. This CDR3 region has 13 residues. V lost 3 bases, J lost 7 bases, and 11 bases lay in between. The germline gives CDR1 SGHNT, CDR2 YYREEE (reference sequence). The chain's CDR3 is CASSSIGLNEQFF. The CDR3 region has the DNA TGTGCCAGCAGCTCCATTGGGTTGAATGAGCAGTTCTTC.

This clone was observed a handful of times. The chain recombines TRBV5-1 with TRBJ2-1; 9 nucleotides line up with TRBD1. The CDR3 is made up of 15 amino acids. Trimming took 7 bases from V and 7 from J; bases not matched to a gene: 12. Germline values: CDR1 SGHRS, CDR2 YFSETQ. The CDR3 DNA reads as TGCGCCAGCTGCCTGCTCGAGACAGGGGGGAATGAGCAGTTCTTC. It codes for CASCLLETGGNEQFF. Supplemented by reference TRBV5-1 and TRBJ2-1, the full variable domain reads KAGVTQTPRYLIKTRGQQVTLSCSPISGHRSVSWYQQTPGQGLQFLFEYFSETQRNKGNFPGRFSGRQFSNSRSEMNVSTLELGDSALYLCASCLLETGGNEQFFGPGTRLTVL.

J is TRBJ2-7 and V is TRBV6-5; weak D call: TRBD1 (6 bases). CDR3 length equals 15 residues. The V end lost 6 bases, the J end lost 4 bases, and 19 bases lay between the germline ends. Germline V lookup: CDR1 MNHEY, CDR2 SVGAGI. CDR3 sequence reads: CASRVTGTTYYEQYF. The CDR3 DNA follows: TGTGCCAGCAGGGTCACCGGGACAACTTATTACGAGCAGTACTTC.

The rearrangement uses TRBV10-3 and TRBJ2-7; 10 nucleotides match TRBD1. The V gene's germline CDR1 is ENHRY and CDR2 SYGVKD. There are 14 residues in the CDR3. The V gene end was trimmed by 7 bases and the J gene end by 4 bases; junction bases not matched to a gene: 7. CDR3 DNA sequence: TGTGCCATCAATACGGACAGGGGGACGTACGAGCAGTACTTC. Protein sequence: CAINTDRGTYEQYF.

There are a few counts of this clone. The chain employs TRBV6-1 and TRBJ1-2, with TRBD1 matching over 8 bases. CDR3 length: 14 residues. V shed 5 bases, J shed 2 bases, and the junction held 4 bases outside the gene matches. Germline CDR1 is MNHNS and CDR2 is SASEGT. The CDR3 here is CASSSGQGNYGYTF. The CDR3, as DNA: TGTGCCAGCAGTAGCGGACAGGGAAACTATGGCTACACCTTC.

About this clone itself: At the DNA level, this CDR3 is encoded by other sequences in the same sample as well. The rearrangement joins TRBV28 to TRBJ2-7; the D is unclear. V lost 6 bases and J 4 bases, leaving 7 bases between the germline ends. This CDR3 spans 11 amino acids. CDR1 and CDR2 (germline): MDHEN, SYDVKM. This CDR3 reads CASSLVYEQYF. DNA of the CDR3: TGTGCCAGCAGCCTTGTATACGAGCAGTACTTC.

The DNA for the CDR3 is TGTGCCAGCAACGCCCGGGACAGGGGAACCTACGAGCAGTACTTC. It yields the protein CASNARDRGTYEQYF. The rearrangement joins TRBV6-6 to TRBJ2-7; 10 bases are a match to TRBD1. The J segment lost 2 bases and the V segment lost 7 bases, leaving 8 bases of the junction unmatched. This CDR3 contains 15 residues. From germline, CDR1 is MNHNY and CDR2 SVGAGI (reference sequence).

This chain connects TRBV27 to TRBJ2-2; 10 bases are shared with TRBD1. Germline CDR1 is MNHEY and CDR2 is SMNVEV (reference sequence). V lost 2 bases to trimming and J lost 5 bases; unmatched junction nucleotides: 2. There are 15 residues in the CDR3. The CDR3 DNA reads as TGTGCCAGCAGTTTAGGGACAGGGGAGACCGGGGAGCTGTTTTTT. It translates to CASSLGTGETGELFF.

CDR3 in amino acids: CASSPGPGDQPQHF. The CDR3, as DNA: TGTGCCAGCAGCCCGGGACCCGGAGATCAGCCCCAGCATTTT. The chain carries TRBV9 and TRBJ1-5, with D tentatively TRBD1 (5 bases). The CDR3 is 14 residues long. Germline assignment: CDR1 SGDLS and CDR2 YYNGEE. Trimming took off 4 bases at V and 5 bases at J, with 13 bases between the two ends.

This clone showed up just a few times. The CDR3 region is CASSSMGGVHTGELFF. The CDR3 bases are TGTGCCAGCAGCTCCATGGGCGGGGTTCACACCGGGGAGCTGTTTTTT. This rearrangement joins TRBV7-9 to TRBJ2-2; D perhaps matches TRBD2 (6 bases). CDR1 and CDR2 (germline): SEHNR, FQNEAQ (reference sequence). The ends were cut back, 4 bases at V and 3 bases at J, with 15 bases in the middle. The CDR3 length is 16 residues.

Concerning this clone: This same CDR3 is encoded by further DNA sequences in the sample. The chain recombines TRBV28 with TRBJ1-2; D ambiguous. The V end was cut by 1 base, the J end by 7 bases, with 7 bases between. This CDR3 comprises 12 residues. The V gene's germline CDR1 is MDHEN and CDR2 SYDVKM. This CDR3 is CASSLSGSGYTF. The CDR3, as DNA: TGTGCCAGCAGTTTATCTGGCTCTGGCTACACCTTC.

This clone was seen a few times. This rearrangement joins TRBV30 to TRBJ1-6, with D perhaps TRBD1 (6 bases). This CDR3 has 14 residues. Germline V gene data show CDR1 as GTSNPN and CDR2 as SVGIG (reference sequence). The V end was cut by 3 bases, the J end by 9 bases, with 15 bases between. The CDR3 loop is CAWRGEQGGSPLHF. Here the CDR3 DNA reads TGTGCCTGGAGAGGGGAACAGGGAGGTTCACCCCTCCACTTT.

V and J are TRBV7-2 and TRBJ2-7, with D perhaps being TRBD1 or TRBD2 (5 bases each). Germline lookup yields CDR1 SGHTA and CDR2 FQGNSA. V shed 4 bases and J shed 2 bases, with 12 bases lying between them. The CDR3 is 14 amino acids. CDR3 sequence reads: CASSSSGRTYEQYF. As DNA, the CDR3 is TGTGCCAGCAGCTCTTCGGGACGGACCTACGAGCAGTACTTC.

The rearrangement joins TRBV4-1 to TRBJ2-5, with D hard to call. The CDR3 covers 13 residues. The germline CDR1 and CDR2 sequences are MGHRA and YSYEKL. Trimming left V 1 base short and J 5 bases short, with 8 bases between. The CDR3 protein is CASSQAVRETQYF. CDR3 DNA sequence: TGCGCCAGCAGCCAAGCGGTTAGGGAGACCCAGTACTTC.

The table lists this clone with a few counts. The V gene is TRBV7-9, the J gene TRBJ2-7; no clear D. In germline, CDR1 is SEHNR, CDR2 FQNEAQ (reference sequence). This CDR3 spans 13 amino acids. Trimming removed 1 base from V and 5 bases from J, with 9 bases in between. The CDR3 loop reads CASSLDGEDEQYF. CDR3 bases: TGTGCCAGCAGCTTAGATGGAGAAGACGAGCAGTACTTC.

This chain connects TRBV25-1 to TRBJ2-7; D is ambiguous. The CDR3 spans 12 residues. Per the germline V gene, CDR1 is MGHDK and CDR2 is SYGVNS. Between the trimmed V and J ends, which lost 8 bases and 6 bases, there was a span of 14 bases. The CDR3 nucleotides are TGTGCCAGCTCCCCCCTCACAGCCGAGCAGTACTTC. It encodes CASSPLTAEQYF.

The V and J genes are TRBV30 and TRBJ2-1, with TRBD2 matching over 8 bases. CDR1 is GTSNPN and CDR2 is SVGIG in the germline V gene (reference sequence). Unmatched junction bases numbered 13, after V lost 1 base and J lost 14 bases. The CDR3 sequence is 14 residues long. The CDR3, as DNA: TGTGCCTGGAGTGCCTCCCCAGCGGGGGCCCCAGAGTTCTTC. It translates to CAWSASPAGAPEFF.

The gene calls are TRBV29-1 and TRBJ2-4; tentatively, D is TRBD2 (5 bases). The V gene's germline CDR1 is SQVTM and CDR2 ANQGSEA. V was trimmed by 6 bases and J by 10 bases, leaving 16 bases between them. The CDR3 totals 12 residues. The CDR3: CSVGSDRGIQYF. The CDR3 DNA follows: TGCAGCGTGGGGTCGGATCGGGGAATTCAGTACTTC.